The 2 T cell receptor beta chains below come from one sample, sequenced in a study of blood T cell repertoires in COVID-19. The protocol was immunoSEQ multiplex PCR, while the TCRdb copy is restricted to in-frame clones and leaves out a portion. In the table there are about 430,000 clones, around 90% of which are singletons. The sequenced sample consisted of peripheral blood. Receptor source: a man between 18 and 35 years old with COVID-19, enrolled during active disease.

This chain connects TRBV5-5 to TRBJ1-6; unclear D gene. Germline V lookup: CDR1 SGHKS, CDR2 YYEKEE (reference sequence). This CDR3 contains 15 residues. V lost 0 bases and J 6 bases, leaving 10 bases between the germline ends. CDR3 region: CASSLEQHGNSPLHF. The CDR3 DNA reads as TGTGCCAGCAGCTTGGAACAGCACGGTAATTCACCCCTCCACTTT.

The rearrangement joins TRBV27 to TRBJ2-7; possible D gene TRBD1, 5 bases. Trimming stripped 5 bases from V and 2 bases from J, with 16 bases between. In germline, CDR1 is MNHEY, CDR2 SMNVEV (reference sequence). The CDR3 is 15 residues long. CDR3 sequence: CASSALGHPAYEQYF. CDR3 DNA sequence: TGTGCCAGCAGTGCCCTCGGACACCCGGCCTACGAGCAGTACTTC.